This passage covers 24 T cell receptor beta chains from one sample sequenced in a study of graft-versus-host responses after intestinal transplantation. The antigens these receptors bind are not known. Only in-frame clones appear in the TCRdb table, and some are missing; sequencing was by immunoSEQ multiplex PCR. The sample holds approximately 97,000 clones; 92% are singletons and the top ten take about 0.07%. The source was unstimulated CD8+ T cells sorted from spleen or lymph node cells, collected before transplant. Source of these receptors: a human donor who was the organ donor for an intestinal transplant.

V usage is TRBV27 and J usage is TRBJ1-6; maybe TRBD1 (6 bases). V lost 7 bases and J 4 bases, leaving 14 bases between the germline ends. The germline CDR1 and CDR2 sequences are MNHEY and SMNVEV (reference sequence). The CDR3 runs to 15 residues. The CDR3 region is CASTGRRGYNSPLHF. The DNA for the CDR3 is TGTGCCAGCACCGGCCGAAGGGGGTATAATTCACCCCTCCACTTT.

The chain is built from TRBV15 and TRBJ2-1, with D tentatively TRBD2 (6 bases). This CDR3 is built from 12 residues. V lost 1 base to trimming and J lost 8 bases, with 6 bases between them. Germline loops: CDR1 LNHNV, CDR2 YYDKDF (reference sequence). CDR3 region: CATSRGGDEQFF. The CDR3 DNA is TGTGCCACCAGCAGAGGGGGGGATGAGCAGTTCTTC.

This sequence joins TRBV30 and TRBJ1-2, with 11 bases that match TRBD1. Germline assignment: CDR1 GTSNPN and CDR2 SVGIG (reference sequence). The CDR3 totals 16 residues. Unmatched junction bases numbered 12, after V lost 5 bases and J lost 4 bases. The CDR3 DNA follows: TGTGCCTGGGCAACGGACAGGGGGCTCGGTTCCTATGGCTACACCTTC. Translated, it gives CAWATDRGLGSYGYTF.

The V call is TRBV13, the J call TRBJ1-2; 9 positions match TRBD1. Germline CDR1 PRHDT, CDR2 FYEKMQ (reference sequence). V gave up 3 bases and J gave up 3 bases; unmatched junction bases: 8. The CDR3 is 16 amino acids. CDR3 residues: CASSFPRQGGHYGYTF. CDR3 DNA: TGTGCCAGCAGCTTTCCCCGACAGGGGGGGCACTATGGCTACACCTTC.

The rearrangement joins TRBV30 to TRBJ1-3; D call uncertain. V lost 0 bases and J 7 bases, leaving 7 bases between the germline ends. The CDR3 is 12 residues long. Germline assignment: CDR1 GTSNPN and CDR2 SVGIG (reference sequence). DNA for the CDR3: TGTGCCTGGAGTGTAGATGCGAACACCATATATTTT. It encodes CAWSVDANTIYF.

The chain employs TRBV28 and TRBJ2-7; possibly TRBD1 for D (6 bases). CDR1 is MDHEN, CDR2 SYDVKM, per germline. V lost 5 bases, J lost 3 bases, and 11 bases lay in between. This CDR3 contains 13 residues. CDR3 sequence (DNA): TGTGCCAGCAGTCGGACAGACAACTACGAGCAGTACTTC. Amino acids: CASSRTDNYEQYF.

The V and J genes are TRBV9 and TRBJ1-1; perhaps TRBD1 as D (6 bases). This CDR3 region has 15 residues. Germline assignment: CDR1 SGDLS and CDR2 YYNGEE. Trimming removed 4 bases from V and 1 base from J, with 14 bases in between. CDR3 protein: CASSPLRGTNTEAFF. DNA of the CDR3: TGTGCCAGCAGCCCTTTGAGGGGGACGAACACTGAAGCTTTCTTT.

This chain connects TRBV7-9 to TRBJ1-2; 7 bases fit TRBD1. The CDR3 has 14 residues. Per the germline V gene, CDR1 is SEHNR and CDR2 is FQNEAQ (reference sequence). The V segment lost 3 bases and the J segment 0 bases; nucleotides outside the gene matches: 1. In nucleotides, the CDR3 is TGTGCCAGCAGCTTCGGGACAGCTAACTATGGCTACACCTTC. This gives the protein CASSFGTANYGYTF.

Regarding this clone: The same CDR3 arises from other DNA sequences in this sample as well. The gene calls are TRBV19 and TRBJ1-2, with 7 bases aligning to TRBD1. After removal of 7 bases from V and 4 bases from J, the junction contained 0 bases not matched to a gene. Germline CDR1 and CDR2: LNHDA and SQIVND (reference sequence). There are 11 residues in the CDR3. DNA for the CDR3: TGTGCCAGTACAGGGGGCTATGGCTACACCTTC. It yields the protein CASTGGYGYTF.

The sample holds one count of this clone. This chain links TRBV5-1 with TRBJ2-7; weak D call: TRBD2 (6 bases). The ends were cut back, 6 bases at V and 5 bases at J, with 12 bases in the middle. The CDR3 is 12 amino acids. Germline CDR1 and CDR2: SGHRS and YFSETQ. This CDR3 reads CASTSDGHEQYF. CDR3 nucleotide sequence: TGCGCCAGCACTAGCGATGGGCACGAGCAGTACTTC.

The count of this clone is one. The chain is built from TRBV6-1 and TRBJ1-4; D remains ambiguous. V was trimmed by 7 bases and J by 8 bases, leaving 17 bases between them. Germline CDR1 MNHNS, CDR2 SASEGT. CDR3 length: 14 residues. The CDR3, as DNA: TGTGCCAGCACCCAAAAATACATTCGAGAAAAACTGTTTTTT. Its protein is CASTQKYIREKLFF.

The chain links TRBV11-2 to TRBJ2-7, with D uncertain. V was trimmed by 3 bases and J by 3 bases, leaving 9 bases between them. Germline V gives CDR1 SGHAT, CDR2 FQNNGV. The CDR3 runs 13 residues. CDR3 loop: CASSLSQNYEQYF. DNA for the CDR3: TGTGCCAGCAGCTTGAGCCAAAACTACGAGCAGTACTTC.

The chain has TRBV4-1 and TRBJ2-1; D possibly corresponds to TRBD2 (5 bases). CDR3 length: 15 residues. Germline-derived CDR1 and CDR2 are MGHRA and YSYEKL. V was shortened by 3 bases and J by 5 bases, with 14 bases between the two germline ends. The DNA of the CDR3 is TGCGCCAGCAGCCATGGAACCTACGGGGACAATGAGCAGTTCTTC. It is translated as CASSHGTYGDNEQFF.

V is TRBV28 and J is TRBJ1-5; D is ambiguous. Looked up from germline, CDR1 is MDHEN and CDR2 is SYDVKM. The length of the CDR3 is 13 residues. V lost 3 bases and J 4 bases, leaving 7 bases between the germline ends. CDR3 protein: CASSFVHNQPQHF. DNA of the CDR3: TGTGCCAGCAGTTTTGTACATAATCAGCCCCAGCATTTT.

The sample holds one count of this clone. Here the CDR3 reads CASSELDSNQPQHF. DNA for the CDR3: TGCGCCAGCAGTGAGTTAGATAGCAATCAGCCCCAGCATTTT. The V gene is TRBV10-2, the J gene TRBJ1-5; D not certain. The length of the CDR3 is 14 residues. Trimming removed 1 base from V and 0 bases from J, with 4 bases in between. The germline V gene encodes CDR1 WSHSY and CDR2 SAAADI.

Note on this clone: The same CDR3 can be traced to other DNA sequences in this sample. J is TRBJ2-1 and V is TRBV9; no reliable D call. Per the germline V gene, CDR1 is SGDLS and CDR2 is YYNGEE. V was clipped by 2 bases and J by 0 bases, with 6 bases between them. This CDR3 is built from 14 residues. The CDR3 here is CASSVTSSYNEQFF. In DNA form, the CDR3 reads TGTGCCAGCAGCGTTACGAGCTCCTACAATGAGCAGTTCTTC.

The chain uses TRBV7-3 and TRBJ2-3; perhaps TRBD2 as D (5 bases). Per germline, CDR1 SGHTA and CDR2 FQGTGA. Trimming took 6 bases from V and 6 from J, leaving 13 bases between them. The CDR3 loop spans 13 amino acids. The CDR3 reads CASSSDRGDTQYF. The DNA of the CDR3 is TGTGCCAGCAGTTCCGATCGGGGTGATACGCAGTATTTT.

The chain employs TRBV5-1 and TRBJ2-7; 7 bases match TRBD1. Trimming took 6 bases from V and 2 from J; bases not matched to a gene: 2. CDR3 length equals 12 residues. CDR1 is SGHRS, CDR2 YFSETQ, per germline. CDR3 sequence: CASMGQPYEQYF. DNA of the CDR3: TGCGCCAGCATGGGACAGCCCTACGAGCAGTACTTC.

As DNA, the CDR3 is TGTGCCAGCAGCCAAGGGACTAGCGACACCGGGGAGCTGTTTTTT. This sequence encodes CASSQGTSDTGELFF. The chain is built from TRBV5-8 and TRBJ2-2; 10 bases fit TRBD2. Per the germline V gene, CDR1 is SGHTS and CDR2 is YDEGEE. V gave up 4 bases and J gave up 3 bases; unmatched junction bases: 3. This CDR3 contains 15 residues.

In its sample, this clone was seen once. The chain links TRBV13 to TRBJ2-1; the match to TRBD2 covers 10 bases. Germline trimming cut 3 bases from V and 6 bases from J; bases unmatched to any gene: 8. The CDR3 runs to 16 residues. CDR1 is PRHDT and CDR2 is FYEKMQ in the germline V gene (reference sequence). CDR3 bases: TGTGCCAGCAGCTTCGCTCTAGCGGGGGACCTCAATGAGCAGTTCTTC. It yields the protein CASSFALAGDLNEQFF.

CDR3 sequence: CASSRPDSLGNTIYF. Here the CDR3 DNA reads TGTGCCAGTAGTAGACCGGACAGTCTCGGAAACACCATATATTTT. The chain employs TRBV19 and TRBJ1-3, with a possible D match to TRBD1 (6 bases). The CDR3 consists of 15 residues. V dropped 4 bases and J dropped 4 bases, with 14 bases sitting between them. Looked up from germline, CDR1 is LNHDA and CDR2 is SQIVND (reference sequence).

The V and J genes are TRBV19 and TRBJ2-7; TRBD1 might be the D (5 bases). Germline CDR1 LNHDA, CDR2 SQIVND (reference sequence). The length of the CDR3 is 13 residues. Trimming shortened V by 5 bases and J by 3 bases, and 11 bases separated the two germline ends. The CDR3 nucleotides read TGTGCCAGTAGTTTCTCGACAGTCTACGAGCAGTACTTC. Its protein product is CASSFSTVYEQYF.

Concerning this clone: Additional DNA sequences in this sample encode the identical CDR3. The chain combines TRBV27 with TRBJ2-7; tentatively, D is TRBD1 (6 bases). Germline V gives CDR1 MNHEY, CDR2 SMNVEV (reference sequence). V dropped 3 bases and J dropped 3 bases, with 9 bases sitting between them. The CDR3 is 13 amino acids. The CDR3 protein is CASSFGQNYEQYF. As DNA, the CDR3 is TGTGCCAGCAGTTTCGGACAGAACTACGAGCAGTACTTC.

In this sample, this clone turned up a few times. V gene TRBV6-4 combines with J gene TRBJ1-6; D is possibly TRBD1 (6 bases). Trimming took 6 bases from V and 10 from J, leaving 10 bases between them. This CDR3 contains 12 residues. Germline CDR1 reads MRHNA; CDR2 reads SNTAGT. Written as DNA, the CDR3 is TGTGCCAGCAGACAGGGTAACTCACCCCTCCACTTT. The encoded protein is CASRQGNSPLHF.